This T cell receptor (beta chain) was found in a study of cytomegalovirus exposure and HLA in healthy donors. V trimming: 7 bases; J trimming: 10 bases; junction bases outside the gene matches: 9. The CDR3 runs 14 residues. Germline CDR1 and CDR2: MNHNY and SVGAGI (reference sequence). TCRdb's copy holds only in-frame clones and misses some; the assay was immunoSEQ multiplex PCR. This sample has 240,000 or so clones, with 75% to 90% found just once. This TCR was sampled from a woman aged 30 to 39 in good health and CMV-seropositive. Sequencing was carried out using PBMCs. The chain links TRBV6-6 to TRBJ1-4; 10 nucleotides line up with TRBD1. DNA for the CDR3: TGTGCCAGCACCGACAGGGGGCTTGCGGGAAAACTGTTTTTT. Its protein product is CASTDRGLAGKLFF.